The present T cell receptor beta chain was sequenced within a study of patients and donors after allogeneic stem cell transplantation (dated by TCRdb to the early 2020s). Remarks on this clonotype: This receptor's antigen is unknown. The sample holds no much larger clone one base away, and base qualities are not on file.

Library preparation was by RT-PCR. TCRdb records NextSeq 550 as the sequencer. TCRdb's own reprocessing of the public reads used fastp at Q25 and MiXCR and kept productive beta chains. Every CDR3 protein is listed once, alongside the most common genes and DNA of its rows. Within this sample are hundreds of thousands of distinct CDR3 sequences, with around 15% of them counted one time only. Jointly, the top ten make up less than 9.5% of the sample. Measured from the cysteine to the phenylalanine, the CDR3 is 12 residues long. Only the CDR3 region is kept as DNA, spanning 36 bases read in frame from base 1. Based on the germline V gene, the CDR1 and CDR2 sequences are SGHRS and YFSETQ. V is pared back by 8 bases and J by 5 bases, with 13 bases lying between the germline termini.

Sequencing was done on a sample of blood, either unsorted or a sorted T cell fraction (not recorded which). Recombination connected TRBV5-1 to TRBJ1-2; TRBD1 might be the D gene, on 5 matching bases. The receptor was derived from a human donor who was either an allogeneic HSCT recipient or a stem cell or donor lymphocyte infusion donor (not recorded which). It is not recorded whose cells these are; they may come from a transplant donor. The DNA sequence reads TGCGCCAGTTCGGGGGGTGAATATGGCTACACCTTC. This gives the protein CASSGGEYGYTF.